This T cell receptor beta chain was sequenced in a study of cytomegalovirus exposure and HLA in healthy donors. Findings and caveats of the study: Presence/absence analyses supposed approximately even sequencing depth among donors. Whilst most TCR sequences proved rare, a subset of public TCRs occurred across many donors.

Turning to this clone: Its antigen is not identified.

Germline V gives CDR1 MNHEY, CDR2 SMNVEV (reference sequence). This CDR3 is 15 amino acids long. Trimming cost V 2 bases and J 3 bases, with 13 bases left between them. The PCR was carried out with 60 Vbeta primers and 13 Jbeta primers. The table came from immunoSEQ multiplex PCR; TCRdb's copy has only in-frame clones and leaves some out. The sample shows 100,000 to 150,000 clones, almost 80% of them seen only once. This sequence joins TRBV27 and TRBJ1-1; perhaps TRBD1 as D (6 bases). Sequences were obtained from PBMCs. This receptor was taken from a female donor in good health and CMV-seronegative. Here the CDR3 reads CASSLIQGSDTEAFF. For the CDR3, the DNA is TGTGCCAGCAGTTTAATACAGGGAAGTGACACTGAAGCTTTCTTT.